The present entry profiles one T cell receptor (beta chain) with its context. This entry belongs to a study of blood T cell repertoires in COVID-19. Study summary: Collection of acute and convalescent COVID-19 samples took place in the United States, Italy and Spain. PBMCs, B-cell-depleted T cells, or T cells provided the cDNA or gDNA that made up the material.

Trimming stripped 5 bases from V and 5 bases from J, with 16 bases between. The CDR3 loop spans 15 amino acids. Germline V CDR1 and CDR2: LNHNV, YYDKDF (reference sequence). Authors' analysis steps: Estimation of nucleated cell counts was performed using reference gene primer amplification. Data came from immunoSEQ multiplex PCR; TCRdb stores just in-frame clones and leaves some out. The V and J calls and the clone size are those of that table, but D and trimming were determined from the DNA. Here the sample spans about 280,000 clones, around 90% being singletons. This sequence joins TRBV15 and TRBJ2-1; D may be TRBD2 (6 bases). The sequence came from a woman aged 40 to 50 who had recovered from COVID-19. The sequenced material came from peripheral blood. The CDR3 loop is CATSRAGPTDNEQFF. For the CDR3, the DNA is TGTGCCACCAGCCGTGCGGGACCCACCGACAATGAGCAGTTCTTC.